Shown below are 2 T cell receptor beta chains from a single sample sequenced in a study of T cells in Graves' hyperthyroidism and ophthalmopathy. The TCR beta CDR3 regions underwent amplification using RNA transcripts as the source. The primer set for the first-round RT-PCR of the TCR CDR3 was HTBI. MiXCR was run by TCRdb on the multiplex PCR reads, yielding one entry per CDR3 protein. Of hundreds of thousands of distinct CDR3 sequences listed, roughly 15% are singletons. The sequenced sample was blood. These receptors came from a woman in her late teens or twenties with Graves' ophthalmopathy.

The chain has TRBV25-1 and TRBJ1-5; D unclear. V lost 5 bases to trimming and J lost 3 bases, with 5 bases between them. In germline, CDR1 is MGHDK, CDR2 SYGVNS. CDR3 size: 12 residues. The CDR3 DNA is TGTGCCAGCAGTCGGAACAATCAGCCCCAGCATTTT. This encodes CASSRNNQPQHF.

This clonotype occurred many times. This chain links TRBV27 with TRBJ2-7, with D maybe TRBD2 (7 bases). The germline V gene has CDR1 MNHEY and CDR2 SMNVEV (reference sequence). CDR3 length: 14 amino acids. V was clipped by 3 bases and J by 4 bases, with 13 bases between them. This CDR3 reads CASSFGGPRYEQYF. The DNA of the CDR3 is TGTGCCAGCAGTTTCGGGGGGCCTAGGTACGAGCAGTACTTC.